A single sample gave rise to the 14 T cell receptor beta chains below, sequenced in a study of cytomegalovirus exposure and HLA in healthy donors. Data came from immunoSEQ multiplex PCR; TCRdb stores just in-frame clones and leaves some out. The sample records tens of thousands of clones, approximately 95% being singletons. The sample consisted of PBMCs. Source of these receptors: a woman under 30 in good health and CMV-seronegative.

The rearrangement uses TRBV27 and TRBJ1-2, with 9 bases that match TRBD1. The CDR3 has 20 residues. Trimming removed 0 bases from V and 4 bases from J; junction bases left unmatched: 18. Germline assignment: CDR1 MNHEY and CDR2 SMNVEV (reference sequence). The CDR3: CASSLSGQGFESDGGYGYTF. CDR3 DNA sequence: TGTGCCAGCAGTTTATCGGGACAGGGTTTCGAGTCGGATGGTGGCTATGGCTACACCTTC.

The rearrangement uses TRBV19 and TRBJ2-7; TRBD1 matches 7 bases. The ends lost 3 bases at V and 2 bases at J; junction bases unmatched: 7. CDR3 length: 15 residues. CDR1 LNHDA and CDR2 SQIVND come from the germline V gene (reference sequence). CDR3 sequence (DNA): TGTGCCAGTAGTATGTCTACAGGGGATACCTACGAGCAGTACTTC. This gives the protein CASSMSTGDTYEQYF.

V is TRBV5-1 and J is TRBJ1-1; D possibly corresponds to TRBD1 (5 bases). Looked up from germline, CDR1 is SGHRS and CDR2 is YFSETQ. With 5 bases removed from V and 1 base from J, the gap between germline ends came to 12 bases. This CDR3 is built from 14 residues. The DNA for the CDR3 is TGCGCCAGCAGACGGGACTACCAGAACACTGAAGCTTTCTTT. It specifies CASRRDYQNTEAFF.

The V call is TRBV7-9, the J call TRBJ2-7; D is unclear. Per germline, CDR1 SEHNR and CDR2 FQNEAQ (reference sequence). The CDR3 consists of 15 residues. V lost 2 bases and J lost 6, with 17 bases in between. The CDR3 sequence is CASSLFSPARAEQYF. The CDR3 DNA reads as TGTGCCAGCAGCTTATTTTCGCCTGCCCGCGCCGAGCAGTACTTC.

The genes are TRBV2 and TRBJ1-4; possible D gene TRBD1, 5 bases. The V end was cut by 6 bases, the J end by 0 bases, with 14 bases between. The CDR3 runs to 16 residues. Germline values: CDR1 SNHLY, CDR2 FYNNEI. DNA of the CDR3: TGTGCCAGCAGACCCGGACAAAAAGCAACTAATGAAAAACTGTTTTTT. Translated, it gives CASRPGQKATNEKLFF.

CDR3 region: CASSLWTSGDYNEQFF. As DNA, the CDR3 is TGTGCCAGCAGCCTCTGGACTAGCGGCGACTACAATGAGCAGTTCTTC. The chain uses TRBV11-2 and TRBJ2-1; 10 positions match TRBD2. The CDR3 length is 16 residues. CDR1 is SGHAT and CDR2 is FQNNGV in the germline V gene. J gave up 3 bases and V 5 bases, and 7 bases lay outside the gene matches.

This clone has only one observation. This chain joins TRBV5-1 and TRBJ2-1; 7 bases agree with TRBD2. The CDR3 is 15 residues long. J gave up 1 base and V 5 bases, and 6 bases lay outside the gene matches. Germline V gene data show CDR1 as SGHRS and CDR2 as YFSETQ. The CDR3 DNA reads TGCGCCAGCAGACTGAGCGGGACTTCCTACAATGAGCAGTTCTTC. It yields the protein CASRLSGTSYNEQFF.

The rearrangement uses TRBV27 and TRBJ2-7; D might be TRBD2 (5 bases). CDR1 and CDR2 from the germline V gene are MNHEY and SMNVEV (reference sequence). CDR3 size: 16 residues. With 4 bases removed from V and 2 bases from J, the gap between germline ends came to 18 bases. CDR3 nucleotides: TGTGCCAGCAGTTCGTGGGCGACCCCTAGCACCTACGAGCAGTACTTC. Amino acid sequence: CASSSWATPSTYEQYF.

V is TRBV7-2 and J is TRBJ1-3; 10 positions agree with TRBD1. With V trimmed by 5 bases and J by 1 base, 5 bases remained unmatched. CDR1 and CDR2 (germline): SGHTA, FQGNSA. The CDR3 is 16 residues long. The CDR3 bases are TGTGCCAGCAGCGCCCGGGACAGGGGTTCTGGAAACACCATATATTTT. This sequence encodes CASSARDRGSGNTIYF. Supplemented by reference TRBV7-2 and TRBJ1-3, the full variable domain reads GAGVSQSPSNKVTEKGKDVELRCDPISGHTALYWYRQSLGQGLEFLIYFQGNSAPDKSGLPSDRFSAERTGGSVSTLTIQRTQQEDSAVYLCASSARDRGSGNTIYFGEGSWLTVV.

The rearrangement joins TRBV5-6 to TRBJ2-3, with D perhaps matching TRBD2 (5 bases). CDR1 and CDR2 (germline): SGHDT, YYEEEE. The CDR3 covers 13 residues. The V gene lost 3 bases and the J gene lost 5 bases, with 10 bases spanning the gap. CDR3 in DNA: TGTGCCAGCAGCTGGAGGACCGAAGATACGCAGTATTTT. This gives the protein CASSWRTEDTQYF. Combining the CDR3 with reference TRBV5-6 and TRBJ2-3 gives the whole variable domain DAGVTQSPTHLIKTRGQQVTLRCSPKSGHDTVSWYQQALGQGPQFIFQYYEEEERQRGNFPDRFSGHQFPNYSSELNVNALLLGDSALYLCASSWRTEDTQYFGPGTRLTVL.

This chain joins TRBV19 and TRBJ1-5; 7 bases line up with TRBD1. Germline V gene sequence: CDR1 LNHDA, CDR2 SQIVND (reference sequence). Trimming removed 5 bases from V and 2 bases from J; junction bases left unmatched: 9. The CDR3 loop spans 16 amino acids. CDR3 nucleotide sequence: TGTGCCAGTAGTCCATCGACAGGGCGCGGCAATCAGCCCCAGCATTTT. Residues: CASSPSTGRGNQPQHF.

The V call is TRBV28, the J call TRBJ2-7; tentatively, D is TRBD1 (6 bases). Trimming took off 5 bases at V and 0 bases at J, with 17 bases between the two ends. Germline V CDR1 and CDR2: MDHEN, SYDVKM. The CDR3 covers 16 residues. The CDR3 DNA reads as TGTGCCAGCAGTCCAAGGGACATAATTCCCTCCTACGAGCAGTACTTC. Translation gives CASSPRDIIPSYEQYF.

The V and J genes are TRBV7-6 and TRBJ1-3, with D uncertain. This CDR3 has 18 amino acids. The V and J ends lost 0 bases and 0 bases respectively, with 15 bases between them. Looked up from germline, CDR1 is SGHVS and CDR2 is FNYEAQ. CDR3 bases: TGTGCCAGCAGCTTAGCATGGCGGGGAAGAAGCTCTGGAAACACCATATATTTT. Its translation is CASSLAWRGRSSGNTIYF.

This sequence joins TRBV19 and TRBJ1-1, with TRBD1 identical over 7 bases. Germline V gene data show CDR1 as LNHDA and CDR2 as SQIVND (reference sequence). Germline trimming cut 7 bases from V and 0 bases from J; bases unmatched to any gene: 11. CDR3 size: 16 residues. The CDR3 DNA sequence: TGTGCCAGTACGAAGACAGGGACTCTTTTGAACACTGAAGCTTTCTTT. Protein sequence: CASTKTGTLLNTEAFF.